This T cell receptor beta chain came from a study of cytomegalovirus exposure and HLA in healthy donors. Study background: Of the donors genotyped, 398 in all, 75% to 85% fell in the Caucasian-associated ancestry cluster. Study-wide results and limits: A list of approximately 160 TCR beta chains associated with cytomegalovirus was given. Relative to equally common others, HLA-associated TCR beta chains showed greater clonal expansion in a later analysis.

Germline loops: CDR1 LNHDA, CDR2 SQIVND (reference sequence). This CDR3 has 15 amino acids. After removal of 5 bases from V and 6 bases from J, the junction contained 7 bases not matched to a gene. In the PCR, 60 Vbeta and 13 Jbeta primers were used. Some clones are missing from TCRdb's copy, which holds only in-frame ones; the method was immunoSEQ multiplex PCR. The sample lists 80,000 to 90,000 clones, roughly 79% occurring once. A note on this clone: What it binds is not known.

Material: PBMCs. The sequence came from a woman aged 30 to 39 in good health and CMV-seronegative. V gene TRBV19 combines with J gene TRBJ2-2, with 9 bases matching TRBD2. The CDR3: CASSPGLAGSGELFF. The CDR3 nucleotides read TGTGCCAGTAGTCCGGGACTAGCTGGGTCCGGGGAGCTGTTTTTT.